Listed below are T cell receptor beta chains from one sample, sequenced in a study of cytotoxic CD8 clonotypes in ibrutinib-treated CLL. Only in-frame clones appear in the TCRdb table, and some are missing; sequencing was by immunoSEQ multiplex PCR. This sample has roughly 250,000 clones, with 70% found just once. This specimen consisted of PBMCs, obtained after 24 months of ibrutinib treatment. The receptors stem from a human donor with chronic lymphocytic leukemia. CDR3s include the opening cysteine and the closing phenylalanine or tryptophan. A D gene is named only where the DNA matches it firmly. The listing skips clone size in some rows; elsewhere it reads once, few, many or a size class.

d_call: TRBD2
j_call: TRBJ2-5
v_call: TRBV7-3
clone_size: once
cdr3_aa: CASSLTGGTRLETQYF
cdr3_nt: TGTGCCAGCAGCTTAACCGGGGGGACCCGCCTGGAGACCCAGTACTTC

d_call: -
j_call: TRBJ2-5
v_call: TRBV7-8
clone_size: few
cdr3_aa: CASSKHLQETQYF
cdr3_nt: TGTGCCAGCAGCAAACACCTCCAAGAGACCCAGTACTTC

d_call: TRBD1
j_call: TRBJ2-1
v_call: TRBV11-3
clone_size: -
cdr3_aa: CASSLGQGANEQFF
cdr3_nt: TGTGCCAGCAGCTTAGGACAGGGGGCAAATGAGCAGTTCTTC

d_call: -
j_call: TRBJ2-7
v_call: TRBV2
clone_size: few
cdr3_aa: CASTPGPPKHF
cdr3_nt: TGTGCCAGCACTCCGGGACCCCCAAAGCACTTC

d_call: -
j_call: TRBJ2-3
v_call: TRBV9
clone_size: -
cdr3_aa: CASSVVAGWTDTQYF
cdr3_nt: TGTGCCAGCAGCGTAGTTGCAGGGTGGACAGATACGCAGTATTTT

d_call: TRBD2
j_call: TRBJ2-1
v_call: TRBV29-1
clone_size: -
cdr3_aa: CSVEGSGRPWAYNEQFF
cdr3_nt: TGCAGCGTTGAGGGTAGCGGGAGGCCGTGGGCTTACAATGAGCAGTTCTTC

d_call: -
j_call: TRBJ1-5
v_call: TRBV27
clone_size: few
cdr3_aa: CASSPPGPHQPQHF
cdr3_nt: TGTGCCAGCAGCCCACCTGGCCCCCATCAGCCCCAGCATTTT

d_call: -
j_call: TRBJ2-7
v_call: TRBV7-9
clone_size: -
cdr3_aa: CASRSLYDEQYF
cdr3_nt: TGTGCCAGCAGGTCTCTTTATGACGAGCAGTACTTC

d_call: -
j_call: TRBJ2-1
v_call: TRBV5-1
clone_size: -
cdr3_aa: CATNVGNGGGYNEQFF
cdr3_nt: TGCGCCACCAATGTCGGAAACGGCGGAGGATACAATGAGCAGTTCTTC

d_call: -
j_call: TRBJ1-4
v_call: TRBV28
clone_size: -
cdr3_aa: CASIGGAATNEKLFF
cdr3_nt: TGTGCCAGCATCGGAGGCGCAGCAACTAATGAAAAACTGTTTTTT

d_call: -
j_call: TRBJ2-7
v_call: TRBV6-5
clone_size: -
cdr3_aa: CASRRSHEQYF
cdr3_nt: TGTGCCAGCAGGCGAAGCCACGAGCAGTACTTC

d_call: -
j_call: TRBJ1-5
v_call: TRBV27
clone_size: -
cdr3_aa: CASSSSTSNQPQHF
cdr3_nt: TGTGCCAGCAGTTCCTCCACGAGCAATCAGCCCCAGCATTTT

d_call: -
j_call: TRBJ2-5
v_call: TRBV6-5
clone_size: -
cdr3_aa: CASSPQDTPETQYF
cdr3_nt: TGTGCCAGCAGTCCCCAAGACACCCCGGAGACCCAGTACTTC

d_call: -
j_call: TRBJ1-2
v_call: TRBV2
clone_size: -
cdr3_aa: CASSERRDARGYTF
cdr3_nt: TGTGCCAGCAGTGAACGTAGGGACGCGCGGGGCTACACCTTC

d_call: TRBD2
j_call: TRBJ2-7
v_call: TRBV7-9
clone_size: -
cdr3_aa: CASSPPGLAGGPSYEQYF
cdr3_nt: TGTGCCAGCAGCCCCCCCGGGCTAGCGGGAGGTCCGTCGTACGAGCAGTACTTC

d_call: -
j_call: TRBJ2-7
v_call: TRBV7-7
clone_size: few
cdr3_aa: CASSLSSDSYEQYF
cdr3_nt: TGTGCTAGCAGCTTATCAAGCGACTCCTACGAGCAGTACTTC

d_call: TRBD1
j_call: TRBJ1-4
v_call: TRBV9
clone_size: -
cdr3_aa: CASSGFPRDRANNEKLFF
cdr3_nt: TGTGCCAGCAGCGGGTTCCCCCGGGACAGGGCTAATAATGAAAAACTGTTTTTT

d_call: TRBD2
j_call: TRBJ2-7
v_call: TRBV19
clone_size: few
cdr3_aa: CASSLSGSTYEQYF
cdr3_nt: TGTGCCAGTAGTCTTAGCGGGAGCACCTACGAGCAGTACTTC

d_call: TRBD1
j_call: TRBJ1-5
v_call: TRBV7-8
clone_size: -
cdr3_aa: CASSKRQGMGNQPQHF
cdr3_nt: TGTGCCAGCAGCAAAAGACAGGGGATGGGCAATCAGCCCCAGCATTTT

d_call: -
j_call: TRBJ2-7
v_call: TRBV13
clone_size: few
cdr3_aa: CASSFEASYEQYF
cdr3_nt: TGTGCCAGCAGCTTCGAGGCATCCTACGAGCAGTACTTC

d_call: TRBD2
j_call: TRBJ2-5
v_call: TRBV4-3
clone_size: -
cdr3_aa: CASSQDSGSLETQYF
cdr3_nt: TGCGCCAGCAGCCAAGATAGCGGGAGTCTGGAGACCCAGTACTTC

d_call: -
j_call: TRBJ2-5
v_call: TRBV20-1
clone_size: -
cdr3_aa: CSGTAQETQYF
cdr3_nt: TGCAGTGGGACCGCGCAAGAGACCCAGTACTTC

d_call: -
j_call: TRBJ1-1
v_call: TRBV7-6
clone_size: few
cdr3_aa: CASSFPGNTEAFF
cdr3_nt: TGTGCCAGCAGCTTTCCAGGGAACACTGAAGCTTTCTTT

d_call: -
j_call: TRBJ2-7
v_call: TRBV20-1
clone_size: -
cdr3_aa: CSAKAYEQYF
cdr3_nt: TGCAGTGCTAAAGCCTACGAGCAGTACTTC

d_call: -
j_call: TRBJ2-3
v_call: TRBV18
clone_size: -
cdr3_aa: CASSPALGGAGTDTQYF
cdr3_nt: TGTGCCAGCTCACCAGCCCTAGGAGGGGCCGGCACAGATACGCAGTATTTT

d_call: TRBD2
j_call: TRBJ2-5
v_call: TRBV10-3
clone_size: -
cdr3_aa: CAISPGTSVETQYF
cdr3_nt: TGTGCCATCAGCCCCGGGACTAGCGTAGAGACCCAGTACTTC

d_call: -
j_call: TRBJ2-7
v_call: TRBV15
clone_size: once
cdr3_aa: CATSRDKGRDEQYF
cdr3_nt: TGTGCCACCAGCAGAGATAAAGGTAGGGACGAGCAGTACTTC

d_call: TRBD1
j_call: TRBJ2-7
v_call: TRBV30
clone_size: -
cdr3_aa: CAWSVGTGSNEQYF
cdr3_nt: TGTGCCTGGAGTGTAGGGACAGGGTCGAACGAGCAGTACTTC

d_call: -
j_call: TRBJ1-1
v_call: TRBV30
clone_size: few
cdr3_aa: CAWSRRFTEAFF
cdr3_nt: TGTGCCTGGAGTCGTAGATTCACTGAAGCTTTCTTT

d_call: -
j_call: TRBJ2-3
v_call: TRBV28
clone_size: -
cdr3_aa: CASSLLKLALNTDTQYF
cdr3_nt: TGTGCCAGCAGTTTGTTGAAACTAGCTCTAAACACAGATACGCAGTATTTT